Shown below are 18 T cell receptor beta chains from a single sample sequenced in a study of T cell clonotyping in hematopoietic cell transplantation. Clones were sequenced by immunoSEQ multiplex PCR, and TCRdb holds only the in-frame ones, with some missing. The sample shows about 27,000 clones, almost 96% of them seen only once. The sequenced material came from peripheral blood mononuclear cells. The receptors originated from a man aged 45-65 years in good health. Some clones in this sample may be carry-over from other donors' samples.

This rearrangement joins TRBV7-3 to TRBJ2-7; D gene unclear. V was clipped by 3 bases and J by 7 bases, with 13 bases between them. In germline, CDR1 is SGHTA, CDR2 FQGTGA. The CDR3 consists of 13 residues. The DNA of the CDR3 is TGTGCCAGCAGCTTTAGGGCATTAGGGGAGCAGTACTTC. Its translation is CASSFRALGEQYF.

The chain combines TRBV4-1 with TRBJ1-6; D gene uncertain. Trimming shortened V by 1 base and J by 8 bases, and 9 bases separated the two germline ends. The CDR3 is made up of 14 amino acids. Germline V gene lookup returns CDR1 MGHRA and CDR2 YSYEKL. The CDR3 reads CASSQVTEYSPLHF. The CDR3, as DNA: TGCGCCAGCAGCCAAGTTACAGAGTATTCACCCCTCCACTTT.

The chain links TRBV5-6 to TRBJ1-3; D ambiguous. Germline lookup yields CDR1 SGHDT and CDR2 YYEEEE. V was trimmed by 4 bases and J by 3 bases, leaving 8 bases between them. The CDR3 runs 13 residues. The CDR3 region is CASSQSVGNTIYF. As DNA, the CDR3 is TGTGCCAGCAGCCAATCAGTTGGAAACACCATATATTTT. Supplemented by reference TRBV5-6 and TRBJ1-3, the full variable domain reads DAGVTQSPTHLIKTRGQQVTLRCSPKSGHDTVSWYQQALGQGPQFIFQYYEEEERQRGNFPDRFSGHQFPNYSSELNVNALLLGDSALYLCASSQSVGNTIYFGEGSWLTVV.

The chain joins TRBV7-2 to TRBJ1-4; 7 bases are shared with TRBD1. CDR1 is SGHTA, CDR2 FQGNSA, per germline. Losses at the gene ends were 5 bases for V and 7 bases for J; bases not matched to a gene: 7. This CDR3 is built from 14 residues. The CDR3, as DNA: TGTGCCAGCAGCGACAGGGATGAGGGTGAAAAACTGTTTTTT. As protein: CASSDRDEGEKLFF.

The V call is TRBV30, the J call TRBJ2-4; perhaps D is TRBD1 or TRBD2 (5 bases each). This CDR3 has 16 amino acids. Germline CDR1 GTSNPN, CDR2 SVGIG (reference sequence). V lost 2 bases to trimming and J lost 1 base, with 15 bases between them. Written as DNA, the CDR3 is TGTGCCTGGAGTAGGGGACGTCTCATTGCCAAAAACATTCAGTACTTC. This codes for CAWSRGRLIAKNIQYF.

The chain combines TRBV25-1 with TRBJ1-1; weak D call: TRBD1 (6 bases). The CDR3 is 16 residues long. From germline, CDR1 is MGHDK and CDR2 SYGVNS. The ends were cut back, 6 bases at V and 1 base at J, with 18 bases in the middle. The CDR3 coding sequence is TGTGCCAGCAGCCCAACGGGCAGGGGCCGGAACACTGAAGCTTTCTTT. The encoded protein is CASSPTGRGRNTEAFF. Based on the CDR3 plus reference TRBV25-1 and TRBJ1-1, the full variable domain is EADIYQTPRYLVIGTGKKITLECSQTMGHDKMYWYQQDPGMELHLIHYSYGVNSTEKGDLSSESTVSRIRTEHFPLTLESARPSHTSQYLCASSPTGRGRNTEAFFGQGTRLTVV.

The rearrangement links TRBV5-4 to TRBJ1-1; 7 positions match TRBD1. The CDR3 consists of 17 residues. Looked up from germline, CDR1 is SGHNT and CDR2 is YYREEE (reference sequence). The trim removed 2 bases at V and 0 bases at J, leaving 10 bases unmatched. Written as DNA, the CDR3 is TGTGCCAGCAGCTTTCGGCGGGACAGACTCATGAACACTGAAGCTTTCTTT. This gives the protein CASSFRRDRLMNTEAFF.

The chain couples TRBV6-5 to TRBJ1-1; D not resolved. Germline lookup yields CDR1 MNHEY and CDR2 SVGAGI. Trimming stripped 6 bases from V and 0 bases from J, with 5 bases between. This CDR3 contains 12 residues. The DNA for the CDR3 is TGTGCCAGCAGGGAGATGAACACTGAAGCTTTCTTT. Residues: CASREMNTEAFF.

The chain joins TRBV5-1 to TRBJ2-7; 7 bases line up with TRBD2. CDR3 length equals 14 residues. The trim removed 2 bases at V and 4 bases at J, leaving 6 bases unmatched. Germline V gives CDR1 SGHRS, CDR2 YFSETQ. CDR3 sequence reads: CASSLAGIIYEQYF. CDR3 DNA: TGCGCCAGCAGCTTAGCGGGGATTATTTACGAGCAGTACTTC.

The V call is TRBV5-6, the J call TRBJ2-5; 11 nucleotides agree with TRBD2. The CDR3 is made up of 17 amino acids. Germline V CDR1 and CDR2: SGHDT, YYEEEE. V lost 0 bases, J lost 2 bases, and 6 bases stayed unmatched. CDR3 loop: CASSLGRLAGPQETQYF. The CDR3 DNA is TGTGCCAGCAGCTTGGGGAGACTAGCGGGGCCTCAAGAGACCCAGTACTTC.

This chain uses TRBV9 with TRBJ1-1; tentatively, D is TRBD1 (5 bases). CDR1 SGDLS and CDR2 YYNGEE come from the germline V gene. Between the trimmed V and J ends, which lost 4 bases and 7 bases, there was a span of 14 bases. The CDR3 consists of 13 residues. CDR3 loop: CASSQPGANEAFF. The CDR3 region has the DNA TGTGCCAGCAGCCAACCTGGGGCGAATGAAGCTTTCTTT.

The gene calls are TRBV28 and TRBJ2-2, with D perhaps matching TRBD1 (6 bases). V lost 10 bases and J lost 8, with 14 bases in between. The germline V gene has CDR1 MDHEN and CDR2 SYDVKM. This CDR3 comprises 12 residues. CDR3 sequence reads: CAIQGPRGELFF. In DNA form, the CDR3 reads TGTGCCATACAGGGCCCCAGGGGGGAGCTGTTTTTT.

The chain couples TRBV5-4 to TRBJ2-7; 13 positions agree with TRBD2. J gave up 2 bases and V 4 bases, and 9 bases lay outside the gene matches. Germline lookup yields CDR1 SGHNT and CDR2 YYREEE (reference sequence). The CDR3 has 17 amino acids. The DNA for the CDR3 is TGTGCCAGCAGCGATGGACTAGCGGGGGCCACTCCCTACGAGCAGTACTTC. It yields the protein CASSDGLAGATPYEQYF.

CDR3 nucleotides: TGTGCCAGCAGCTTAGAATCTTTCACTGAAGCTTTCTTT. Amino acids: CASSLESFTEAFF. The genes are TRBV11-3 and TRBJ1-1; unclear D gene. The CDR3 is 13 residues long. The V gene's germline CDR1 is SGHNT and CDR2 YENEEA. V lost 0 bases and J 4 bases, leaving 6 bases between the germline ends.

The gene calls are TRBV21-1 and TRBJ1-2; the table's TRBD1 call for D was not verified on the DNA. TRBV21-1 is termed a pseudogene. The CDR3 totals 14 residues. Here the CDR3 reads CASSRDRANYGYTF. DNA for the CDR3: TGTGCCAGCAGCAGAGACAGGGCAAACTATGGCTACACCTTC.

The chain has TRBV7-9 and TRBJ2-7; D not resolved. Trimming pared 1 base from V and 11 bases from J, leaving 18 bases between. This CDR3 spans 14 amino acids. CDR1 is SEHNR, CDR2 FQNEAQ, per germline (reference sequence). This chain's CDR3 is CASSLGGWQGDKYF. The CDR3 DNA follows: TGTGCCAGCAGCTTAGGGGGATGGCAAGGTGATAAGTACTTC.

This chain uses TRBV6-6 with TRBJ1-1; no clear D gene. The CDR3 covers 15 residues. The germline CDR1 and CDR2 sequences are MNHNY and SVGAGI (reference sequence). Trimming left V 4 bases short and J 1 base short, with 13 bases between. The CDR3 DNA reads TGTGCCAGCAGTTTGGTACAGACAAAGAACACTGAAGCTTTCTTT. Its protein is CASSLVQTKNTEAFF.

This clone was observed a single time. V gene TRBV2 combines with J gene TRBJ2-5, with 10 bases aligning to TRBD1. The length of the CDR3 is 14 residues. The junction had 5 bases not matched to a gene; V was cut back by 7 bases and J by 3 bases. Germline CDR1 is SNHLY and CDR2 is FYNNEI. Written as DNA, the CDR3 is TGTGCCAGCATCCCGGGACAGGGGAAAGAGACCCAGTACTTC. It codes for CASIPGQGKETQYF.